A single sample gave rise to the 20 T cell receptor beta chains below, sequenced in a study of beta chain features in type 1 diabetes. Expressed TCRB transcripts were sequenced because the entire RNA isolate underwent reverse transcription. TCRdb keeps only in-frame clones here, not all; method: immunoSEQ multiplex PCR. The sample records about half a million clones, about 32% being singletons. Sequencing input: naive CD4+ T cells from blood. All receptors derive from a man younger than 35 in good health.

This clone was observed a few times. V usage is TRBV25-1 and J usage is TRBJ1-3; 7 bases agree with TRBD1. CDR3 size: 14 residues. Germline V gene sequence: CDR1 MGHDK, CDR2 SYGVNS. V lost 6 bases to trimming and J lost 0 bases; unmatched junction nucleotides: 2. In DNA, the CDR3 is TGTGCCAGCAGGGACAGGAACTCTGGAAACACCATATATTTT. Encoded protein: CASRDRNSGNTIYF.

The J gene is TRBJ2-1, the V gene TRBV30; D is perhaps TRBD1 (6 bases). Trimming took 2 bases from V and 5 from J, leaving 16 bases between them. Germline CDR1 is GTSNPN and CDR2 is SVGIG (reference sequence). The CDR3 sequence is 15 residues long. Written as DNA, the CDR3 is TGTGCCTGGAGTTTCCGAGGGGGACCGGACAATGAGCAGTTCTTC. The encoded protein is CAWSFRGGPDNEQFF.

This clone was seen only a few times. This chain joins TRBV6-5 and TRBJ2-7; tentatively, D is TRBD2 (6 bases). Trimming took 5 bases from V and 5 from J, leaving 16 bases between them. The CDR3 length is 14 residues. Looked up from germline, CDR1 is MNHEY and CDR2 is SVGAGI. The CDR3 reads CASSRLGGLDEQYF. As DNA, the CDR3 is TGTGCCAGCAGTCGCTTAGGAGGGCTCGACGAGCAGTACTTC.

The genes are TRBV29-1 and TRBJ2-3, with TRBD2 identical over 7 bases. The CDR3 has 15 residues. Germline CDR1 reads SQVTM; CDR2 reads ANQGSEA. The J segment lost 1 base and the V segment lost 8 bases, leaving 12 bases of the junction unmatched. The CDR3 loop is CSFSGGGRGTDTQYF. CDR3 nucleotides: TGCAGCTTCTCTGGGGGAGGGAGAGGCACAGATACGCAGTATTTT.

For the CDR3, the DNA is TGCGCCAGCAGCCAGCAAACCCTAGCGGGAGGGCCCCATGAGCAGTTCTTC. Its translation: CASSQQTLAGGPHEQFF. The rearrangement links TRBV4-3 to TRBJ2-1, with 12 positions matching TRBD2. The CDR3 runs 17 residues. Trimming at V came to 3 bases and at J to 8 bases, leaving 11 bases not matched to a gene. CDR1 is LGHNA and CDR2 is YSLEER in the germline V gene.

This chain connects TRBV10-3 to TRBJ2-5; no reliable D call. V was clipped by 6 bases and J by 2 bases, with 10 bases between them. Per the germline V gene, CDR1 is ENHRY and CDR2 is SYGVKD. CDR3 length: 13 residues. The CDR3 here is CAIREARQETQYF. DNA of the CDR3: TGTGCCATCAGAGAGGCCCGACAAGAGACCCAGTACTTC.

This clone appeared once. Other DNA sequences in the sample encode the same CDR3. The CDR3 loop reads CASSLSGYGYTF. The CDR3 coding sequence is TGTGCCAGCAGCTTATCGGGATATGGCTACACCTTC. The chain employs TRBV7-9 and TRBJ1-2, with D uncertain. The length of the CDR3 is 12 residues. Trimming stripped 2 bases from V and 5 bases from J, with 6 bases between. Germline V gene lookup returns CDR1 SEHNR and CDR2 FQNEAQ (reference sequence). The full variable domain, with the rest looked up from reference TRBV7-9 and TRBJ1-2, is DTGVSQNPRHKITKRGQNVTFRCDPISEHNRLYWYRQTLGQGPEFLTYFQNEAQLEKSRLLSDRFSAERPKGSFSTLEIQRTEQGDSAMYLCASSLSGYGYTFGSGTRLTVV.

The chain couples TRBV6-5 to TRBJ2-7; no definite D call. The CDR3 runs 13 residues. Germline V gives CDR1 MNHEY, CDR2 SVGAGI. V was pared by 2 bases and J by 0 bases, with 5 bases between. CDR3 DNA: TGTGCCAGCAGTTACAGGGACTCCTACGAGCAGTACTTC. Its protein product is CASSYRDSYEQYF.

The rearrangement joins TRBV6-5 to TRBJ2-3; the D gene is possibly TRBD2 (6 bases). Looked up from germline, CDR1 is MNHEY and CDR2 is SVGAGI. Trimming took 8 bases from V and 4 from J, leaving 16 bases between them. This CDR3 region has 14 residues. CDR3 DNA: TGTGCCAGCCGGCCTGCCGGGAGATCAGATACGCAGTATTTT. This encodes CASRPAGRSDTQYF.

This clone was counted between two and nine times. The chain uses TRBV30 and TRBJ2-3; perhaps D is TRBD1 or TRBD2 (7 bases each). In germline, CDR1 is GTSNPN, CDR2 SVGIG (reference sequence). The V and J ends lost 5 bases and 1 base respectively, with 10 bases between them. The CDR3 sequence is 13 residues long. DNA of the CDR3: TGTGCCTGGCAGGGGGGGGGCACAGATACGCAGTATTTT. Protein product: CAWQGGGTDTQYF. Combining the CDR3 with reference TRBV30 and TRBJ2-3 gives the whole variable domain SQTIHQWPATLVQPVGSPLSLECTVEGTSNPNLYWYRQAAGRGLQLLFYSVGIGQISSEVPQNLSASRPQDRQFILSSKKLLLSDSGFYLCAWQGGGTDTQYFGPGTRLTVL.

This rearrangement joins TRBV4-3 to TRBJ2-1, with D tentatively TRBD1 or TRBD2 (7 bases each). Between the trimmed V and J ends, which lost 1 base and 5 bases, there was a span of 15 bases. The CDR3 has 16 amino acids. Germline values: CDR1 LGHNA, CDR2 YSLEER. In DNA form, the CDR3 reads TGCGCCAGCAGCCAAGGTCGGGGGGACAGAGACAATGAGCAGTTCTTC. It specifies CASSQGRGDRDNEQFF.

The chain employs TRBV23-1 and TRBJ1-5; 7 bases fit TRBD1. TRBV23-1 carries the ORF label, with uncertain function. CDR3 size: 15 residues. The ends lost 3 bases at V and 3 bases at J; junction bases unmatched: 5. CDR3 sequence reads: CASSHGQDFNQPQHF. As DNA, the CDR3 is TGCGCCAGCAGTCACGGACAGGACTTCAATCAGCCCCAGCATTTT.

The rearrangement joins TRBV7-3 to TRBJ2-5; possibly TRBD2 for D (5 bases). V lost 0 bases and J 4 bases, leaving 12 bases between the germline ends. The CDR3 has 15 residues. CDR1 is SGHTA and CDR2 is FQGTGA in the germline V gene. As DNA, the CDR3 is TGTGCCAGCAGCTTAACGGTGGGCCGGGGAGAGACCCAGTACTTC. This gives the protein CASSLTVGRGETQYF. Supplemented by reference TRBV7-3 and TRBJ2-5, the full variable domain reads GAGVSQTPSNKVTEKGKYVELRCDPISGHTALYWYRQSLGQGPEFLIYFQGTGAADDSGLPNDRFFAVRPEGSVSTLKIQRTERGDSAVYLCASSLTVGRGETQYFGPGTRLLVL.

The gene calls are TRBV7-3 and TRBJ2-1, with 7 bases aligning to TRBD2. Germline assignment: CDR1 SGHTA and CDR2 FQGTGA. Unmatched junction bases numbered 15, after V lost 6 bases and J lost 4 bases. CDR3 size: 17 residues. The CDR3 DNA sequence: TGTGCCAGCAGTCGAGCAGGTCGCGGGAGATCATACAATGAGCAGTTCTTC. Protein product: CASSRAGRGRSYNEQFF.

This clone was seen a handful of times. The rearrangement uses TRBV11-2 and TRBJ2-1, with 7 bases matching TRBD1. Losses at the gene ends were 7 bases for V and 9 bases for J; bases not matched to a gene: 18. The CDR3 runs 16 residues. Germline V gene data show CDR1 as SGHAT and CDR2 as FQNNGV. CDR3 bases: TGTGCCAGCACAGCAAATAGGGGGCTCGGACATAGTGAGCAGTTCTTC. Its translation: CASTANRGLGHSEQFF.

This sequence joins TRBV7-2 and TRBJ2-3, with D uncertain. The V end lost 6 bases, the J end lost 1 base, and 11 bases lay between the germline ends. Germline lookup yields CDR1 SGHTA and CDR2 FQGNSA. This CDR3 contains 14 residues. Here the CDR3 reads CASRLVGRTDTQYF. CDR3 DNA sequence: TGTGCCAGCAGGCTGGTTGGGCGCACAGATACGCAGTATTTT.

This clone was detected a few times. V is TRBV29-1 and J is TRBJ2-7; weak D call: TRBD1 (5 bases). Germline values: CDR1 SQVTM, CDR2 ANQGSEA. The V end was cut by 4 bases, the J end by 0 bases, with 13 bases between. CDR3 size: 14 residues. This CDR3 is CSVGPGPSSYEQYF. Here the CDR3 DNA reads TGCAGCGTTGGACCAGGGCCGAGCTCCTACGAGCAGTACTTC.

The rearrangement uses TRBV9 and TRBJ1-1; the D gene is possibly TRBD1 (6 bases). CDR3 length: 15 amino acids. V gave up 4 bases and J gave up 3 bases, with 16 bases separating them. Germline CDR1 and CDR2: SGDLS and YYNGEE. The CDR3 here is CASSLALGADTEAFF. For the CDR3, the DNA is TGTGCCAGCAGCCTCGCGCTGGGGGCTGACACTGAAGCTTTCTTT.

This clone was seen a handful of times. V usage is TRBV7-2 and J usage is TRBJ2-3, with a possible D match to TRBD2 (6 bases). The CDR3 totals 12 residues. Germline V lookup: CDR1 SGHTA, CDR2 FQGNSA. The V and J ends lost 11 bases and 3 bases respectively, with 12 bases between them. The CDR3 loop reads CASRRVTDTQYF. The CDR3 bases are TGTGCCTCCAGGAGGGTGACAGATACGCAGTATTTT.

This clone showed up just a few times. J is TRBJ1-2 and V is TRBV28; TRBD1 is a possible D gene (5 bases). Germline V gene sequence: CDR1 MDHEN, CDR2 SYDVKM. V lost 1 base, J lost 6 bases, and 9 bases lay in between. The length of the CDR3 is 13 residues. In DNA form, the CDR3 reads TGTGCCAGCAGTTTATCGGGGCTGAATGGCTACACCTTC. Protein product: CASSLSGLNGYTF.